The source of this T cell receptor (beta chain) is a study of T cell changes during pregnancy in multiple sclerosis. TCRdb keeps only in-frame clones here, not all; method: immunoSEQ multiplex PCR. Altogether under 65,000 clones are present, 80% to 95% being singletons, with the ten largest covering about 0.64%. This CDR3 has 15 residues. The germline V gene encodes CDR1 MGHDK and CDR2 SYGVNS. V shed 4 bases and J shed 3 bases, with 12 bases lying between them. This clonotype was obtained from a female donor with multiple sclerosis, enrolled in a pregnancy study. This rearrangement joins TRBV25-1 to TRBJ1-4; D is perhaps TRBD1 (6 bases). The specimen was CD4+ T cells from peripheral blood mononuclear cells, collected after pregnancy. The CDR3 sequence: CASSASRGANEKLFF. The CDR3 coding sequence is TGTGCCAGCAGTGCCTCCAGGGGAGCTAATGAAAAACTGTTTTTT.